This T cell receptor (beta chain) was identified in a study of blood T cell repertoires in COVID-19. Study-wide context: Spain, Italy and the United States supplied samples that represented acute and convalescent COVID-19. From T cells, B-cell-depleted T cells, or PBMCs came the material, which was cDNA or gDNA.

Clinical history reported by participants formed the basis on which cohorts were assigned. Participants classified as exposed had met a COVID-19 case within 2 weeks before study entry. The table came from immunoSEQ multiplex PCR; TCRdb's copy has only in-frame clones and leaves some out. The table has fewer than 350,000 clones, 85% seen once; the top ten hold over 1.5%. V was shortened by 6 bases and J by 5 bases, with 10 bases between the two germline ends. The germline V gene encodes CDR1 MDHEN and CDR2 SYDVKM. The CDR3 contains 12 residues. This clone was seen only once. The specimen sequenced was PBMCs or T cells enriched from blood (not recorded which). The TCR sequence derives from a woman in her 30s who had been exposed to COVID-19. The chain links TRBV28 to TRBJ2-5; D unresolved. This CDR3 reads CASSSLGETQYF. The CDR3 DNA follows: TGTGCCAGCAGCTCGCTAGGCGAGACCCAGTACTTC.